A selection of T cell receptor beta chains follows, all from one sample in a study of regulatory T cells. Generated by immunoSEQ multiplex PCR, the TCRdb table keeps only in-frame clones and is missing some. The sample carries thousands of clones, 91% recorded once. The sequencing input was CD4+ Tregs sorted from blood. These receptors originate from a child aged 5 to 17 with CD3G deficiency. The CDR3 runs from the conserved cysteine through the conserved F or W. The order of the fields is J gene, D gene, clone size, V gene, CDR3 DNA, CDR3 protein. D genes are given only for firm matches. A clone size is listed for some rows: how often the clone was seen (once, few, many), or a class if it is expanded.

J gene: TRBJ1-2
D gene: NA
clone size: NA
V gene: TRBV11-2
CDR3 DNA: TGTGCCAGCAGCTTAGATGGCGGGGGACACTATGGCTACACCTTC
CDR3 protein: CASSLDGGGHYGYTF

J gene: TRBJ1-1
D gene: NA
clone size: NA
V gene: TRBV19
CDR3 DNA: TGTGCCAGTAGCCAGGGATTTCGCACTGAAGCTTTCTTT
CDR3 protein: CASSQGFRTEAFF

J gene: TRBJ2-3
D gene: TRBD1
clone size: NA
V gene: TRBV28
CDR3 DNA: TGTGCCAGCAGTCCAACAGGGGCTAGCACAGATACGCAGTATTTT
CDR3 protein: CASSPTGASTDTQYF

J gene: TRBJ2-5
D gene: NA
clone size: NA
V gene: TRBV4-1
CDR3 DNA: TGCGCCAGCAGCCAAACCAGTCCAAGGCTAGGGGGTCAAGAGACCCAGTACTTC
CDR3 protein: CASSQTSPRLGGQETQYF

J gene: TRBJ2-2
D gene: NA
clone size: NA
V gene: TRBV28
CDR3 DNA: TGTGCCAGCAGTTTCGGGGGAGAGTCGAACACCGGGGAGCTGTTTTTT
CDR3 protein: CASSFGGESNTGELFF

J gene: TRBJ2-6
D gene: NA
clone size: NA
V gene: TRBV6-1
CDR3 DNA: TGTGCCAGCACCGGGGCCAACGTCCTGACTTTC
CDR3 protein: CASTGANVLTF

J gene: TRBJ2-7
D gene: TRBD1
clone size: NA
V gene: TRBV28
CDR3 DNA: TGTGCCAGCAGCGCGGACAGGGGCTACGAGCAGTACTTC
CDR3 protein: CASSADRGYEQYF

J gene: TRBJ2-1
D gene: NA
clone size: NA
V gene: TRBV6-1
CDR3 DNA: TGTGCCAGCAGTGAATCGGGGGGCGGGGGAAGGCAGTTCTTC
CDR3 protein: CASSESGGGGRQFF

J gene: TRBJ2-6
D gene: NA
clone size: once
V gene: TRBV6-1
CDR3 DNA: TGTGCCAGCAGTGATGTGGGGACCTCTGGGGCCAACGTCCTGACTTTC
CDR3 protein: CASSDVGTSGANVLTF

J gene: TRBJ2-5
D gene: NA
clone size: NA
V gene: TRBV7-6
CDR3 DNA: TGTGCCAGCAGCTCAGTCCCGGGACTCGGAGAGACCCAGTACTTC
CDR3 protein: CASSSVPGLGETQYF

J gene: TRBJ1-6
D gene: TRBD1
clone size: NA
V gene: TRBV7-8
CDR3 DNA: TGTGCCAGCAGGGGTGGGGACAGGAGTTCACCCCTCCACTTT
CDR3 protein: CASRGGDRSSPLHF

J gene: TRBJ2-7
D gene: TRBD1
clone size: NA
V gene: TRBV28
CDR3 DNA: TGTGCCAGCAGTTCTCCGGGACAGGGGGCATACGAGCAGTACTTC
CDR3 protein: CASSSPGQGAYEQYF

J gene: TRBJ2-3
D gene: NA
clone size: NA
V gene: TRBV6-1
CDR3 DNA: TGTGCCAGCAGTGAGGCACGGCGCACAGATACGCAGTATTTT
CDR3 protein: CASSEARRTDTQYF

J gene: TRBJ2-5
D gene: TRBD1
clone size: once
V gene: TRBV5-1
CDR3 DNA: TGCGCCAGCAGCTTGGAAGGGGGCCCTCAAGAGACCCAGTACTTC
CDR3 protein: CASSLEGGPQETQYF

J gene: TRBJ2-7
D gene: TRBD2
clone size: NA
V gene: TRBV2
CDR3 DNA: TGTGCCAGCAGTCCAGGAAGAGCGGGATATAGTTCCGAGCAGTACTTC
CDR3 protein: CASSPGRAGYSSEQYF

J gene: TRBJ2-7
D gene: TRBD2
clone size: NA
V gene: TRBV28
CDR3 DNA: TGTGCCTCCGGTCTAGCGGGAGTACTGAACGAGCAGTACTTC
CDR3 protein: CASGLAGVLNEQYF

J gene: TRBJ2-5
D gene: TRBD2
clone size: once
V gene: TRBV5-1
CDR3 DNA: TGCGCCAGCAGTCCAGGACTAGCGCAACGGGGGGAGACCCAGTACTTC
CDR3 protein: CASSPGLAQRGETQYF

J gene: TRBJ1-1
D gene: NA
clone size: NA
V gene: TRBV11-2
CDR3 DNA: TGTGCCAGCAGCTTAGACGGCGGAGGCACTGAAGCTTTCTTT
CDR3 protein: CASSLDGGGTEAFF

J gene: TRBJ1-1
D gene: NA
clone size: NA
V gene: TRBV6-1
CDR3 DNA: TGTGCCAGCAGAGCCTATCCCTGGGGGAACACTGAAGCTTTCTTT
CDR3 protein: CASRAYPWGNTEAFF

J gene: TRBJ2-7
D gene: TRBD1
clone size: NA
V gene: TRBV6-1
CDR3 DNA: TGTGCCAGCAGTAAATCAGGGGGTTCCTACGAGCAGTACTTC
CDR3 protein: CASSKSGGSYEQYF

J gene: TRBJ2-1
D gene: TRBD2
clone size: NA
V gene: TRBV7-9
CDR3 DNA: TGTGCCAGCAGCTTAGGGAGCGGGAGTTTGGCCAATGAGCAGTTCTTC
CDR3 protein: CASSLGSGSLANEQFF

J gene: TRBJ2-3
D gene: NA
clone size: NA
V gene: TRBV11-2
CDR3 DNA: TGTGCCAGCAGCTTATCTTGGGACACGCAGTATTTT
CDR3 protein: CASSLSWDTQYF

J gene: TRBJ2-6
D gene: NA
clone size: NA
V gene: TRBV28
CDR3 DNA: TGTGCCAGCAGTTCCCCGGGACAAGACTCTGGGGCCAACGTCCTGACTTTC
CDR3 protein: CASSSPGQDSGANVLTF

J gene: TRBJ1-2
D gene: TRBD1
clone size: once
V gene: TRBV28
CDR3 DNA: TGTGCCAGCAGTTTCTGGGACAGGGATTATGGCTACACCTTC
CDR3 protein: CASSFWDRDYGYTF

J gene: TRBJ2-7
D gene: NA
clone size: once
V gene: TRBV23-1
CDR3 DNA: TGCGCCAGCAGTCGGGACGCCTACGAGCAGTACTTC
CDR3 protein: CASSRDAYEQYF

J gene: TRBJ2-7
D gene: NA
clone size: NA
V gene: TRBV6-1
CDR3 DNA: TGTGCCAGCAGCAGGTTCTACGAGCAGTACTTC
CDR3 protein: CASSRFYEQYF

J gene: TRBJ1-2
D gene: TRBD1
clone size: NA
V gene: TRBV28
CDR3 DNA: TGTGCCAGCAGTTTATCATCCGCAGGGGGCGTAGGTGGCTACACCTTC
CDR3 protein: CASSLSSAGGVGGYTF

J gene: TRBJ1-2
D gene: NA
clone size: once
V gene: TRBV6-1
CDR3 DNA: TGTGCCAGCAGTGAAGCCGGGCGTAACTATGGCTACACCTTC
CDR3 protein: CASSEAGRNYGYTF

J gene: TRBJ2-2
D gene: TRBD1
clone size: NA
V gene: TRBV27
CDR3 DNA: TGTGCCAGCCCGCCCATCGGGGACAGGAACACCGGGGAGCTGTTTTTT
CDR3 protein: CASPPIGDRNTGELFF

J gene: TRBJ2-3
D gene: NA
clone size: NA
V gene: TRBV18
CDR3 DNA: TGTGCCAGCTCTCAAGCCAAGGCGGCAGATACGCAGTATTTT
CDR3 protein: CASSQAKAADTQYF

J gene: TRBJ1-1
D gene: NA
clone size: NA
V gene: TRBV6-1
CDR3 DNA: TGTGCCAGCAGTGACCCCAGGAATGGGTTCACTGAAGCTTTCTTT
CDR3 protein: CASSDPRNGFTEAFF

J gene: TRBJ2-2
D gene: NA
clone size: once
V gene: TRBV5-4
CDR3 DNA: TGTGCCAGCAGCTTGGTTAGGGACCACACCGGGGAGCTGTTTTTT
CDR3 protein: CASSLVRDHTGELFF

J gene: TRBJ2-6
D gene: NA
clone size: NA
V gene: TRBV5-1
CDR3 DNA: TGCGCCAGCAGCTTGGACGTGACAAAGGGCTCGGGGGCCAACGTCCTGACTTTC
CDR3 protein: CASSLDVTKGSGANVLTF

J gene: TRBJ1-2
D gene: NA
clone size: NA
V gene: TRBV6-1
CDR3 DNA: TGTGCCAGCAGTGCCTCGCGGGGGGGCGGCTACACCTTC
CDR3 protein: CASSASRGGGYTF

J gene: TRBJ1-6
D gene: NA
clone size: NA
V gene: TRBV7-2
CDR3 DNA: TGTGCCAGCAACTTAGAGGCGGGGGCCCTCACCCTCCACTTT
CDR3 protein: CASNLEAGALTLHF

J gene: TRBJ1-1
D gene: NA
clone size: NA
V gene: TRBV19
CDR3 DNA: TGTGCCAGTAGTAGAGAATGGGGGAACACTGAAGCTTTCTTT
CDR3 protein: CASSREWGNTEAFF

J gene: TRBJ2-1
D gene: TRBD2
clone size: NA
V gene: TRBV28
CDR3 DNA: TGTGCCAGCAGTCCCGGACTAGCGGGAGGAGGGAGCTCCTACAATGAGCAGTTCTTC
CDR3 protein: CASSPGLAGGGSSYNEQFF

J gene: TRBJ2-6
D gene: NA
clone size: few
V gene: TRBV5-1
CDR3 DNA: TGCGCCAGCAGCCCGGGACATTCGACTGGGTCTGGGGCCAACGTCCTGACTTTC
CDR3 protein: CASSPGHSTGSGANVLTF

J gene: TRBJ2-7
D gene: TRBD2
clone size: NA
V gene: TRBV6-1
CDR3 DNA: TGTGCCAGCAGTGAATTAACTAGCGGGAGAATCGGCTCCTACGAGCAGTACTTC
CDR3 protein: CASSELTSGRIGSYEQYF

J gene: TRBJ2-7
D gene: TRBD2
clone size: NA
V gene: TRBV10-3
CDR3 DNA: TGTGCAACGAGCCACGGGACTAGCGTGTTCTACGAGCAGTACTTC
CDR3 protein: CATSHGTSVFYEQYF

J gene: TRBJ2-3
D gene: TRBD2
clone size: NA
V gene: TRBV7-9
CDR3 DNA: TGTGCCAGCAGCTTAGCTGTAGCGGGCCTTGATACGCAGTATTTT
CDR3 protein: CASSLAVAGLDTQYF

J gene: TRBJ2-7
D gene: NA
clone size: once
V gene: TRBV4-1
CDR3 DNA: TGCGCCAGCAGCCAAGAAGATCACAGGGCCTACGAGCAGTACTTC
CDR3 protein: CASSQEDHRAYEQYF

J gene: TRBJ2-5
D gene: NA
clone size: NA
V gene: TRBV20-1
CDR3 DNA: TGCAGTGCTAGCCAAGAGACCCAGTACTTC
CDR3 protein: CSASQETQYF